This TCR beta chain was recovered during a study of response to subunit inactivated influenza vaccine. One entry per CDR3 protein, called by TCRdb with MiXCR from the RT-PCR reads. The sample has about 520,000 distinct CDR3 sequences, 11% seen once. This clonotype was seen ten or more times. The germline CDR1 and CDR2 sequences are ENHRY and SYGVKD. The CDR3 length is 12 residues. V lost 5 bases to trimming and J lost 4 bases, with 8 bases between them. Material: PBMCs from blood, obtained roughly 47 days after vaccination. The rearrangement uses TRBV10-3 and TRBJ1-2, with D perhaps matching TRBD1 (6 bases). This clonotype originated in a man aged 50 or older who received an inactivated influenza vaccine. CDR3 in amino acids: CAISPDSYGYTF. Written as DNA, the CDR3 is TGTGCCATCAGTCCGGACAGCTATGGCTACACCTTC.